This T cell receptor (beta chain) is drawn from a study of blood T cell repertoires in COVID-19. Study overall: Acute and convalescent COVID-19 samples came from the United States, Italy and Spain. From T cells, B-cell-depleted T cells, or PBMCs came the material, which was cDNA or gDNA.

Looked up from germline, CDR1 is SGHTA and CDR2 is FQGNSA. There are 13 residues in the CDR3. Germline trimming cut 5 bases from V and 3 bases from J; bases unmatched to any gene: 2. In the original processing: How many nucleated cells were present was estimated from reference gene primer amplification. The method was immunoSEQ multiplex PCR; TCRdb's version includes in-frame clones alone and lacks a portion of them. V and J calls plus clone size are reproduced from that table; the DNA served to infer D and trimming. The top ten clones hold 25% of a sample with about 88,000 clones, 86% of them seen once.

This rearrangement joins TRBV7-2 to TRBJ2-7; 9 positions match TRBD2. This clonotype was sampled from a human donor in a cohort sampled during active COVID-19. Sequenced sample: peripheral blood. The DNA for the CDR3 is TGTGCCAGCAGCCCTAGCGGGAACTACGAGCAGTACTTC. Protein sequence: CASSPSGNYEQYF.